The clone carrying this T cell receptor beta chain was seen a few times. Its antigen remains unknown. After template switching added a universal primer site, the resulting cDNA carried unique molecular identifiers. TCRdb re-derived calls from the 5' RACE reads in MiXCR, one entry per CDR3 protein. This table has around 370,000 distinct CDR3 sequences, 8.5% to 10% appearing once. This sample is drawn from a study of identical twins. Study results and limitations: Less excess twin sharing appeared in beta out-of-frame sequences. Out-of-frame TCR alpha sharing in monozygotic twins exceeded recombination model predictions. Alpha sequences that were out-of-frame and twin-shared showed an excess of low generation probability.

The germline V gene has CDR1 SQVTM and CDR2 ANQGSEA. This CDR3 is built from 11 residues. Trimming took 8 bases from V and 6 from J, leaving 14 bases between them. The source material was naive T cells sorted from blood. This TCR derives from a woman aged 45-65 years in good health. The chain carries TRBV29-1 and TRBJ2-7; D might be TRBD1 or TRBD2, each matching 6 bases. The DNA of the CDR3 is TGCAGCATTTGGGGGGCGAGCGAGCAGTACTTC. Protein sequence: CSIWGASEQYF.